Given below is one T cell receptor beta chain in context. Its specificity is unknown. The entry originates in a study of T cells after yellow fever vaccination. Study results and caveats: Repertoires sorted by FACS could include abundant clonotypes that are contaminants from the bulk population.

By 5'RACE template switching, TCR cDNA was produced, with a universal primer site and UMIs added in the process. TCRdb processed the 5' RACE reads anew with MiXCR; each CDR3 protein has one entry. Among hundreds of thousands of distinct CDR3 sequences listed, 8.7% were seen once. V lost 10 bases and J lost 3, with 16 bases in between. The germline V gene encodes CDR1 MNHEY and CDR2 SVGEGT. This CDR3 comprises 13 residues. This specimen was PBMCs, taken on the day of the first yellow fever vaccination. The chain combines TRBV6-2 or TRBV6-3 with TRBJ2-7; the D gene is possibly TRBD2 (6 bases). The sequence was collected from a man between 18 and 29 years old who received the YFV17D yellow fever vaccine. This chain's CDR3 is CATRDFKNYEQYF. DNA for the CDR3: TGTGCCACCAGGGACTTTAAAAACTACGAGCAGTACTTC.